The next 15 T cell receptor beta chains were all read from a single sample in a study of early T cells in non-severe SARS-CoV-2 infection. TCRdb used MiXCR to reprocess the 5' RACE reads, holding one entry per CDR3 protein. The repertoire has tens of thousands of distinct CDR3 sequences, around 6.1% of them found once; the top ten carry roughly 20%. The sample consisted of whole blood, taken at baseline. These receptor sequences come from an adult who was a healthcare worker with PCR-confirmed SARS-CoV-2 infection or an uninfected control (not recorded which).

This clonotype was seen many times. V gene TRBV12-3 or TRBV12-4 combines with J gene TRBJ2-4, with D uncertain. V was pared by 1 base and J by 6 bases, with 7 bases between. The length of the CDR3 is 13 residues. CDR3 protein: CASSLVGLNIQYF. The CDR3, as DNA: TGTGCCAGCAGTTTAGTCGGCTTAAACATTCAGTACTTC.

This clonotype was observed a few times. CDR3: CASSPGLGYGYTF. DNA for the CDR3: TGTGCCAGCAGCCCCGGGCTGGGCTATGGCTACACCTTC. The rearrangement uses TRBV12-3 or TRBV12-4 and TRBJ1-2; the D is unclear. This CDR3 is built from 13 residues. V lost 6 bases to trimming and J lost 4 bases, with 12 bases between them.

This clonotype was counted many times. CDR3 DNA sequence: TGTGCCAGCAGTCCCGGGACAGGGGGCTTCTGGGGTAGCAATCAGCCCCAGCATTTT. It yields the protein CASSPGTGGFWGSNQPQHF. The rearrangement links TRBV27 to TRBJ1-5; 12 nucleotides agree with TRBD1. V trimming: 5 bases; J trimming: 0 bases; junction bases outside the gene matches: 11. The CDR3 runs 19 residues. Germline lookup yields CDR1 MNHEY and CDR2 SMNVEV (reference sequence).

The table lists this clonotype with many counts. This rearrangement joins TRBV30 to TRBJ2-7; TRBD1 aligns across 7 bases. The CDR3 sequence is 15 residues long. Germline V gene lookup returns CDR1 GTSNPN and CDR2 SVGIG (reference sequence). The trim removed 3 bases at V and 0 bases at J, leaving 8 bases unmatched. Written as DNA, the CDR3 is TGTGCCTGGAGCGCCCGGCGGACAGGCTCCTACGAGCAGTACTTC. It translates to CAWSARRTGSYEQYF.

In this sample, this clonotype turned up a few times. The rearrangement joins TRBV4-2 to TRBJ1-5; maybe TRBD1 (5 bases). The V and J ends lost 0 bases and 6 bases respectively, with 15 bases between them. Germline assignment: CDR1 LGHNA and CDR2 YNFKEQ. This CDR3 is 16 amino acids long. CDR3 residues: CASSQDGQTSFQPQHF. In DNA, the CDR3 is TGTGCCAGCAGCCAAGATGGACAAACGTCCTTTCAGCCCCAGCATTTT.

This clonotype was detected many times. V gene TRBV2 combines with J gene TRBJ2-1; 13 bases align to TRBD2. This CDR3 is 15 amino acids long. Germline V gene data show CDR1 as SNHLY and CDR2 as FYNNEI. Trimming at V came to 5 bases and at J to 9 bases, leaving 7 bases not matched to a gene. The CDR3 DNA is TGTGCCAGCAGTTTGACTAGCGGGAGGTGGGGTGAGCAGTTCTTC. Its translation is CASSLTSGRWGEQFF.

This clonotype was counted ten times or more. The CDR3 region is CASSLDWGAGTEAFF. CDR3 in DNA: TGTGCCAGCAGCTTAGATTGGGGCGCGGGCACTGAAGCTTTCTTT. The genes are TRBV11-2 and TRBJ1-1, with a tentative D call TRBD1 (5 bases). This CDR3 comprises 15 residues. V lost 0 bases and J 4 bases, leaving 12 bases between the germline ends. The V gene's germline CDR1 is SGHAT and CDR2 FQNNGV.

The table lists this clonotype with many counts. This rearrangement joins TRBV19 to TRBJ2-7; D is possibly TRBD2 (7 bases). Trimming pared 6 bases from V and 2 bases from J, leaving 8 bases between. Germline loops: CDR1 LNHDA, CDR2 SQIVND (reference sequence). This CDR3 spans 12 amino acids. The CDR3 spells CASSGGPYEQYF. In nucleotides, the CDR3 is TGTGCCAGTAGCGGGGGGCCCTACGAGCAGTACTTC. The entire variable domain, with the rest obtained from reference TRBV19 and TRBJ2-7, is as follows: DGGITQSPKYLFRKEGQNVTLSCEQNLNHDAMYWYRQDPGQGLRLIYYSQIVNDFQKGDIAEGYSVSREKKESFPLTVTSAQKNPTAFYLCASSGGPYEQYFGPGTRLTVT.

The V gene is TRBV5-6, the J gene TRBJ1-2, with D possibly TRBD1 on 5 matching bases. CDR1 is SGHDT, CDR2 YYEEEE, per germline. The CDR3 runs 15 residues. The ends were cut back, 1 base at V and 4 bases at J, with 14 bases in the middle. This CDR3 is CASSLRRGGPYGYTF. The CDR3 region has the DNA TGTGCCAGCAGCTTGAGGAGGGGAGGGCCCTATGGCTACACCTTC.

This clonotype showed up many times. The rearrangement joins TRBV7-2 to TRBJ1-3; D unclear. With 5 bases removed from V and 0 bases from J, the gap between germline ends came to 14 bases. The CDR3 is 16 amino acids. Germline CDR1 is SGHTA and CDR2 is FQGNSA. CDR3 region: CASSPDMASSGNTIYF. The DNA of the CDR3 is TGTGCCAGCAGCCCAGACATGGCCAGCTCTGGAAACACCATATATTTT.

This clonotype was seen only a few times. The genes are TRBV14 and TRBJ1-2, with a possible D match to TRBD1 (5 bases). The CDR3 is made up of 13 amino acids. The V and J ends lost 4 bases and 8 bases respectively, with 14 bases between them. Looked up from germline, CDR1 is SGHDN and CDR2 is FVKESK. This chain's CDR3 is CASSLSGRDGYTF. The CDR3 nucleotides read TGTGCCAGCAGCCTTTCTGGGAGGGACGGCTACACCTTC.

In its sample, this clonotype was seen many times. The chain joins TRBV20-1 to TRBJ2-5, with 9 positions matching TRBD2. Germline-derived CDR1 and CDR2 are DFQATT and SNEGSKA (reference sequence). The V and J ends lost 5 bases and 5 bases, in that order; junction bases with no gene match: 3. The length of the CDR3 is 12 residues. For the CDR3, the DNA is TGCAGTGCTGGCGGACTAGCGGAGACCCAGTACTTC. Its translation: CSAGGLAETQYF.

The CDR3 spells CSARAEQGLNTEAFF. CDR3 DNA sequence: TGCAGTGCTAGAGCGGAGCAGGGTTTGAACACTGAAGCTTTCTTT. The rearrangement joins TRBV20-1 to TRBJ1-1; D is perhaps TRBD1 (5 bases). Germline V CDR1 and CDR2: DFQATT, SNEGSKA (reference sequence). V lost 1 base and J lost 0, with 12 bases in between. The CDR3 extends over 15 amino acids.

This clonotype was found many times. This chain's CDR3 is CASSSRKESEQYF. The CDR3 nucleotides read TGTGCCAGCAGCTCTAGGAAGGAGAGCGAGCAGTACTTC. The chain combines TRBV7-8 with TRBJ2-7; D uncertain. Germline lookup yields CDR1 SGHVS and CDR2 FQNEAQ. The CDR3 sequence is 13 residues long. V was pared by 4 bases and J by 6 bases, with 13 bases between.

This clonotype was found many times. The chain is built from TRBV4-2 and TRBJ2-5, with D perhaps matching TRBD2 (5 bases). Per germline, CDR1 LGHNA and CDR2 YNFKEQ. V was cut by 2 bases and J by 0 bases, with 13 bases left in between. CDR3 size: 16 residues. CDR3 protein: CASSQSLASYQETQYF. CDR3 DNA: TGTGCCAGCAGCCAAAGTCTAGCATCGTACCAAGAGACCCAGTACTTC.